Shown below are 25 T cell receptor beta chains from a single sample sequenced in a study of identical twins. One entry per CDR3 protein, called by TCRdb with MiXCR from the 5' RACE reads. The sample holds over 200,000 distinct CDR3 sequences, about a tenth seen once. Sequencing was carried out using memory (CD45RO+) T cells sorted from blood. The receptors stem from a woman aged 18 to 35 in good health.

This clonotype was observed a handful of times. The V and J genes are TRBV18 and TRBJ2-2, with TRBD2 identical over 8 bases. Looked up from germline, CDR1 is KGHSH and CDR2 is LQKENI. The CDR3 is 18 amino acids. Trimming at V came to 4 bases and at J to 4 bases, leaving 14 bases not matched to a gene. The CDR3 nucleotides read TGTGCCAGCTCACGAATGGAGCGAGCGGGAGTGCGCACCGGGGAGCTGTTTTTT. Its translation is CASSRMERAGVRTGELFF. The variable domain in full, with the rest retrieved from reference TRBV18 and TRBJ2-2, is NAGVMQNPRHLVRRRGQEARLRCSPMKGHSHVYWYRQLPEEGLKFMVYLQKENIIDESGMPKERFSAEFPKEGPSILRIQQVVRGDSAAYFCASSRMERAGVRTGELFFGEGSRLTVL.

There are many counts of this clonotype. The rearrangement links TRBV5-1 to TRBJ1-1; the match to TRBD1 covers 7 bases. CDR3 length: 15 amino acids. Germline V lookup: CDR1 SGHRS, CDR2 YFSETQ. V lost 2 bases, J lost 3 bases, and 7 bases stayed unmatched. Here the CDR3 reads CASSLDSGTDTEAFF. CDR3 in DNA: TGCGCCAGCAGCTTAGACTCCGGGACAGACACTGAAGCTTTCTTT.

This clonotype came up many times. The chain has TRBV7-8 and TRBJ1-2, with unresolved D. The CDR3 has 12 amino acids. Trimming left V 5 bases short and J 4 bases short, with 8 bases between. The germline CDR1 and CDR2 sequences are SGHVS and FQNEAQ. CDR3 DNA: TGTGCCAGCAGCGACCGATCCTATGGCTACACCTTC. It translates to CASSDRSYGYTF. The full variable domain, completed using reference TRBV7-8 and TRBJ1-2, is GAGVSQSPRYKVAKRGQDVALRCDPISGHVSLFWYQQALGQGPEFLTYFQNEAQLDKSGLPSDRFFAERPEGSVSTLKIQRTQQEDSAVYLCASSDRSYGYTFGSGTRLTVV.

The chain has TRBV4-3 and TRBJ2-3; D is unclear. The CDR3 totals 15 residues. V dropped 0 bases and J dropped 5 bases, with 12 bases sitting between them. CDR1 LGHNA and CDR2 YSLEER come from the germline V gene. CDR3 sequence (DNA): TGCGCCAGCAGCCAAGATCCAAGGCTTCTAGATACGCAGTATTTT. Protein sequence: CASSQDPRLLDTQYF.

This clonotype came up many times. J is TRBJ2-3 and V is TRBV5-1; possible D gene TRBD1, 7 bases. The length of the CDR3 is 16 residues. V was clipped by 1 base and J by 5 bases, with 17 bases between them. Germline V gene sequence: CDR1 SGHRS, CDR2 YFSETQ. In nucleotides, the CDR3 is TGCGCCAGCAGCTTGCGGGGGACAGACTCAGGAGATACGCAGTATTTT. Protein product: CASSLRGTDSGDTQYF.

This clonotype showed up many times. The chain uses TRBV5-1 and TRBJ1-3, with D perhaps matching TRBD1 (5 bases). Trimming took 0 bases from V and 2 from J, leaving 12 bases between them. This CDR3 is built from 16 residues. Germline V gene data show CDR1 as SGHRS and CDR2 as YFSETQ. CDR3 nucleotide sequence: TGCGCCAGCAGCTTGGAGCGGACAAGCGCTGGAAACACCATATATTTT. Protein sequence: CASSLERTSAGNTIYF.

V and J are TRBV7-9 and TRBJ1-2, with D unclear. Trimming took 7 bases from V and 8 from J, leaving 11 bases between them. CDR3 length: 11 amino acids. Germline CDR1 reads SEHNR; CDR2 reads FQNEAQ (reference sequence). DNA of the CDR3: TGTGCCAGCATTCGGGGAGGGGGCTACACCTTC. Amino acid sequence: CASIRGGGYTF.

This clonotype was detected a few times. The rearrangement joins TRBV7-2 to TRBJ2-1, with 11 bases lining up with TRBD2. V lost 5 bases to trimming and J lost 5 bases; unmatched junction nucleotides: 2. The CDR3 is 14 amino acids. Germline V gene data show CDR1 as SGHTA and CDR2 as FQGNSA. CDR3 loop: CASSPGLADNEQFF. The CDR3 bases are TGTGCCAGCAGCCCGGGACTAGCGGACAATGAGCAGTTCTTC.

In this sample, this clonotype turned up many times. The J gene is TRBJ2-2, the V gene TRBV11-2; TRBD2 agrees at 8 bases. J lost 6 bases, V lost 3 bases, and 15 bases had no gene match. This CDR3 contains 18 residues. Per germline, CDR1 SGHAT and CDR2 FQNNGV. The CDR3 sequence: CASSFHRSGGGLSGELFF. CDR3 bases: TGTGCCAGCAGCTTCCATCGGTCGGGGGGGGGTTTGTCCGGGGAGCTGTTTTTT. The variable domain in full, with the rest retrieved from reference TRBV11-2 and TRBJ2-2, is EAGVAQSPRYKIIEKRQSVAFWCNPISGHATLYWYQQILGQGPKLLIQFQNNGVVDDSQLPKDRFSAERLKGVDSTLKIQPAKLEDSAVYLCASSFHRSGGGLSGELFFGEGSRLTVL.

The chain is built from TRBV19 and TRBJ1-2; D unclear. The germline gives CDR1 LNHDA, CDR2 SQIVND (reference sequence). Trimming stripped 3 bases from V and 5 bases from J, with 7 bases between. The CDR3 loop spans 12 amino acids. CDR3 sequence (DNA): TGTGCCAGTAGTATGCCCCTTTATGGCTACACCTTC. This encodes CASSMPLYGYTF.

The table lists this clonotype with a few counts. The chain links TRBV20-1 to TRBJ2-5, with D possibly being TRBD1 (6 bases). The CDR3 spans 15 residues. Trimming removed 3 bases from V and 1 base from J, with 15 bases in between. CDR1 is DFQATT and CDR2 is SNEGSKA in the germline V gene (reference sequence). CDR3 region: CSASKLRTAQETQYF. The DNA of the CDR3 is TGCAGTGCTAGCAAGCTTCGGACAGCCCAAGAGACCCAGTACTTC.

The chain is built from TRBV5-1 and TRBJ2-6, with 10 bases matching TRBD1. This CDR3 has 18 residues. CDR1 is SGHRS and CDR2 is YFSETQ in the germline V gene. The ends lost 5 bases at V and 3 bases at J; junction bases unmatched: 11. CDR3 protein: CASSPFDRGLLGANVLTF. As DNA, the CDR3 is TGCGCCAGCAGTCCATTCGACAGGGGGCTGCTTGGGGCCAACGTCCTGACTTTC.

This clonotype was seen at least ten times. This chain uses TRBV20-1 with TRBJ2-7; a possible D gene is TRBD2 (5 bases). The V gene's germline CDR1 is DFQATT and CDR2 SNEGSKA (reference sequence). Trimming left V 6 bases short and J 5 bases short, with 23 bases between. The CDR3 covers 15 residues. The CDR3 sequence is CSARRPTGSSHEQYF. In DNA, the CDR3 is TGCAGTGCGCGTAGACCCACGGGGAGCAGCCACGAGCAGTACTTC.

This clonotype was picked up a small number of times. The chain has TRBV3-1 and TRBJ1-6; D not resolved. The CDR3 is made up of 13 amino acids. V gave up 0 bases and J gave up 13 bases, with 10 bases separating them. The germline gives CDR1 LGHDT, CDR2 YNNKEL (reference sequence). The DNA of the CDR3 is TGTGCCAGCAGCCAAGATTTGCGCGATCCCCTCCACTTT. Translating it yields CASSQDLRDPLHF.

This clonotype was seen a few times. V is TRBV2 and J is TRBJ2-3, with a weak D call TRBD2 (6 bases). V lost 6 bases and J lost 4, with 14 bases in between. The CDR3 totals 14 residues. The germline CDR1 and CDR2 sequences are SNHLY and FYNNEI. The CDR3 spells CASRRTEGADTQYF. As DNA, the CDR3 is TGTGCCAGCAGGAGGACGGAGGGAGCAGATACGCAGTATTTT.

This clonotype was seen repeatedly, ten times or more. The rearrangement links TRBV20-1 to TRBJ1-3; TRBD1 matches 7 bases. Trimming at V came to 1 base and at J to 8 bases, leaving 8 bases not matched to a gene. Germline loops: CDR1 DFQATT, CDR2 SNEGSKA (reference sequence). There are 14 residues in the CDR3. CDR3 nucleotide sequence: TGCAGTGCTAGAGCCCAGACAGGGTCACACACCATATATTTT. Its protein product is CSARAQTGSHTIYF.

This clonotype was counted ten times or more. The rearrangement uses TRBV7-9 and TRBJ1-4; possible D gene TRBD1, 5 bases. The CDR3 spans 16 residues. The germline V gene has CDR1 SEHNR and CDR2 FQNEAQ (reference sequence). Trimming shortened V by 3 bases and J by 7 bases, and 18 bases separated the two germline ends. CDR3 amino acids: CASSLGTRETSEKLFF. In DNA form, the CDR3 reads TGTGCCAGCAGCTTGGGGACTCGGGAAACGAGTGAAAAACTGTTTTTT.

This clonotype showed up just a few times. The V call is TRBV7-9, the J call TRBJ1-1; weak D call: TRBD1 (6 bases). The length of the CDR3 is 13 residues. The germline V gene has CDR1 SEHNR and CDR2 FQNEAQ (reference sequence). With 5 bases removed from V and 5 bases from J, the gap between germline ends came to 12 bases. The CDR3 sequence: CASSAGAVTEAFF. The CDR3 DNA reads TGTGCCAGCAGCGCAGGGGCCGTAACTGAAGCTTTCTTT.

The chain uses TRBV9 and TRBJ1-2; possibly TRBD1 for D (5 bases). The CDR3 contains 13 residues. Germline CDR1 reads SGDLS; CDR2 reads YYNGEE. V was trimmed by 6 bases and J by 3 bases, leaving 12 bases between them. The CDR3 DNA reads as TGTGCCAGCAATAAGCAGGGTCACTATGGCTACACCTTC. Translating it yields CASNKQGHYGYTF.

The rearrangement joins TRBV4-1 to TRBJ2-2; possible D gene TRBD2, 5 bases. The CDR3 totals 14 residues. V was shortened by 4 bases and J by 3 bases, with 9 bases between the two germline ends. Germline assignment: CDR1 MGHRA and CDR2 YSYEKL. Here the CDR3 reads CASSRTRDTGELFF. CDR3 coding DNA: TGCGCCAGCAGCCGGACTCGGGACACCGGGGAGCTGTTTTTT.

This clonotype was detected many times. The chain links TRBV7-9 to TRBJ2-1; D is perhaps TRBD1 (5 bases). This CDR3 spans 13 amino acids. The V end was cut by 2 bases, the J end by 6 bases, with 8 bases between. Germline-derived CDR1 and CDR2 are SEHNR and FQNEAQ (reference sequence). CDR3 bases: TGTGCCAGCAGCTTAATAGGGGTCAATGAGCAGTTCTTC. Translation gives CASSLIGVNEQFF.

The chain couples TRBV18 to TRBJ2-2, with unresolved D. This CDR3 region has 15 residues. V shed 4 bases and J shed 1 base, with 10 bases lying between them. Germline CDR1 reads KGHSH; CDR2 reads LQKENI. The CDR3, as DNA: TGTGCCAGCTCACGGCCGGGTTGGAACACCGGGGAGCTGTTTTTT. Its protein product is CASSRPGWNTGELFF. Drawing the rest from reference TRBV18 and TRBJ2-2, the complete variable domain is NAGVMQNPRHLVRRRGQEARLRCSPMKGHSHVYWYRQLPEEGLKFMVYLQKENIIDESGMPKERFSAEFPKEGPSILRIQQVVRGDSAAYFCASSRPGWNTGELFFGEGSRLTVL.

As DNA, the CDR3 is TGTGCCAGCAGCCAAGATCGACCGACCGGGGAGCTGTTTTTT. Translating it yields CASSQDRPTGELFF. This chain joins TRBV4-2 and TRBJ2-2; unclear D gene. Germline loops: CDR1 LGHNA, CDR2 YNFKEQ. V lost 0 bases, J lost 5 bases, and 7 bases lay in between. The CDR3 is 14 amino acids.

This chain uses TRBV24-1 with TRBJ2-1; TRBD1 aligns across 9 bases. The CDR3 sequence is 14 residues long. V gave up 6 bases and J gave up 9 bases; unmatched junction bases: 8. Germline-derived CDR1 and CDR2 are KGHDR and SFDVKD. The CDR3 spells CATSLVQGASEQFF. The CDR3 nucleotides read TGTGCCACCAGTCTGGTACAGGGGGCGTCTGAGCAGTTCTTC.

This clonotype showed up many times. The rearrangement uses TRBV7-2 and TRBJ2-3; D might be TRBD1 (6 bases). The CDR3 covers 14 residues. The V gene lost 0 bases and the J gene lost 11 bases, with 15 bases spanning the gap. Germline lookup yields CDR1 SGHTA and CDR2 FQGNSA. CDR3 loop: CASSLAKGEIKQYF. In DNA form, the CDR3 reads TGTGCCAGCAGCTTAGCGAAGGGGGAGATAAAGCAGTATTTT.